This TCR beta chain was sequenced during a study of blood T cell repertoires in COVID-19. This CDR3 is 14 amino acids long. Unmatched junction bases numbered 7, after V lost 5 bases and J lost 4 bases. Germline V gene data show CDR1 as SGHTA and CDR2 as FQGNSA. The assay was immunoSEQ multiplex PCR, and TCRdb's table has in-frame clones only and misses some. This sample has some 260,000 clones, with around 90% found just once. The TCR comes from a man younger than 35 with active or convalescent COVID-19. The chain combines TRBV7-2 with TRBJ1-1, with 7 bases lining up with TRBD1. Sequenced input: peripheral blood. CDR3 DNA: TGTGCCAGCAGCAGACAGGGTGGGAGCACTGAAGCTTTCTTT. Translating it yields CASSRQGGSTEAFF.